This entry concerns a single T cell receptor (beta chain). The antigen remains undetermined. MiXCR, run by TCRdb on the reads, gives a single entry per CDR3 protein. The data hold approximately 5,200 distinct CDR3 sequences, with roughly a quarter observed a single time. CDR3 length: 15 residues. Germline V gives CDR1 KGHSH, CDR2 LQKENI. V lost 2 bases, J lost 4 bases, and 2 bases stayed unmatched. This record belongs to a study of type 1 regulatory T cells. Study summary: T-allo10 is a Tr1-enriched, alloantigen-specific CD4 T cell product made in vitro. Findings and limits, study-wide: Compared with non-Tr1 cells, Tr1 cells showed a narrower TCR repertoire.

This receptor was identified in a human donor in good health. This chain connects TRBV18 to TRBJ2-7; 13 positions agree with TRBD2. The sample consisted of cultured type 1 regulatory T (Tr1) cells, either the whole culture or a sorted fraction (not recorded which). Here the CDR3 DNA reads TGTGCCAGCTCACCAACTAGCGGGGGGGCGTACGAGCAGTACTTC. Amino acids: CASSPTSGGAYEQYF. Full variable domain (outside the CDR3, taken from reference TRBV18 and TRBJ2-7): NAGVMQNPRHLVRRRGQEARLRCSPMKGHSHVYWYRQLPEEGLKFMVYLQKENIIDESGMPKERFSAEFPKEGPSILRIQQVVRGDSAAYFCASSPTSGGAYEQYFGPGTRLTVT.